Below are 24 T cell receptor beta chains sequenced from a single sample in a study of T cell changes during pregnancy in multiple sclerosis. Repertoires were generated with immunoSEQ multiplex PCR, while TCRdb's copy carries only in-frame clones and drops some. Of about 36,000 clones listed, about 92% are singletons. Sequencing was performed on CD4+ T cells from peripheral blood mononuclear cells, taken after pregnancy. The origin of the receptors is a female donor with multiple sclerosis, enrolled in a pregnancy study.

The chain uses TRBV7-3 and TRBJ2-1, with 9 bases identical to TRBD2. The germline V gene has CDR1 SGHTA and CDR2 FQGTGA. Trimming removed 2 bases from V and 9 bases from J; junction bases left unmatched: 8. The CDR3 length is 15 residues. CDR3 residues: CASSLRLAGKVEQFF. The CDR3 DNA sequence: TGTGCCAGCAGCTTACGTCTAGCGGGGAAGGTTGAGCAGTTCTTC.

V and J are TRBV5-1 and TRBJ2-5, with 7 bases matching TRBD1. V lost 7 bases, J lost 1 base, and 10 bases stayed unmatched. CDR3 length: 15 residues. Germline V CDR1 and CDR2: SGHRS, YFSETQ. The CDR3 region has the DNA TGCGCCAGCCAGCTACAAAGGGGGCTCCAAGAGACCCAGTACTTC. As protein: CASQLQRGLQETQYF.

V and J are TRBV5-1 and TRBJ1-5, with 7 bases fitting TRBD1. The CDR3 covers 15 residues. The germline V gene has CDR1 SGHRS and CDR2 YFSETQ. J gave up 2 bases and V 1 base, and 3 bases lay outside the gene matches. The CDR3 loop is CASSLTGDRNQPQHF. CDR3 coding DNA: TGCGCCAGCAGCTTGACAGGGGATCGCAATCAGCCCCAGCATTTT.

This sequence joins TRBV28 and TRBJ1-5; 7 bases fit TRBD1. This CDR3 comprises 16 residues. V was clipped by 1 base and J by 0 bases; unmatched bases: 3. CDR1 MDHEN and CDR2 SYDVKM come from the germline V gene. In nucleotides, the CDR3 is TGTGCCAGCAGTTTATCGGGACAGTTTAGCAATCAGCCCCAGCATTTT. Amino acids: CASSLSGQFSNQPQHF.

The gene calls are TRBV18 and TRBJ1-2; weak D call: TRBD1 (5 bases). The CDR3 totals 16 residues. The germline V gene has CDR1 KGHSH and CDR2 LQKENI. V was clipped by 6 bases and J by 8 bases, with 25 bases between them. The CDR3 protein is CASSQAWDRQAGGYTF. The CDR3 region has the DNA TGTGCCAGCTCCCAGGCCTGGGACCGACAAGCGGGAGGCTACACCTTC.

V usage is TRBV7-2 and J usage is TRBJ2-5, with a weak D call TRBD2 (5 bases). V lost 5 bases, J lost 2 bases, and 18 bases lay in between. Germline CDR1 reads SGHTA; CDR2 reads FQGNSA. The CDR3 consists of 16 residues. The CDR3 here is CASSTSSAGGQETQYF. Here the CDR3 DNA reads TGTGCCAGCAGCACCTCTTCTGCGGGCGGACAAGAGACCCAGTACTTC.

The chain carries TRBV7-2 and TRBJ2-7; 13 positions agree with TRBD2. This CDR3 region has 17 residues. V trimming: 0 bases; J trimming: 4 bases; junction bases outside the gene matches: 6. Germline V gene lookup returns CDR1 SGHTA and CDR2 FQGNSA. CDR3: CASSLAPGLAGQYEQYF. CDR3 sequence (DNA): TGTGCCAGCAGCTTAGCGCCGGGACTAGCGGGACAGTACGAGCAGTACTTC. Combining the CDR3 with reference TRBV7-2 and TRBJ2-7 gives the whole variable domain GAGVSQSPSNKVTEKGKDVELRCDPISGHTALYWYRQSLGQGLEFLIYFQGNSAPDKSGLPSDRFSAERTGGSVSTLTIQRTQQEDSAVYLCASSLAPGLAGQYEQYFGPGTRLTVT.

The chain employs TRBV4-2 and TRBJ2-3, with 16 nucleotides matching TRBD2. This CDR3 is built from 19 residues. From germline, CDR1 is LGHNA and CDR2 YNFKEQ. V shed 3 bases and J 6 bases; nucleotides not matched to a gene: 12. CDR3: CASSQGTSGGAIGSDTQYF. Written as DNA, the CDR3 is TGTGCCAGCAGCCAGGGGACTAGCGGGGGGGCAATCGGGTCCGATACGCAGTATTTT.

In DNA form, the CDR3 reads TGTGCCAGCTCACTGGACAGGAACACTGAAGCTTTCTTT. Protein sequence: CASSLDRNTEAFF. This chain links TRBV18 with TRBJ1-1, with D possibly being TRBD1 (6 bases). V was clipped by 4 bases and J by 1 base, with 7 bases between them. This CDR3 spans 13 amino acids. CDR1 is KGHSH and CDR2 is LQKENI in the germline V gene. The full variable domain, with the rest looked up from reference TRBV18 and TRBJ1-1, is NAGVMQNPRHLVRRRGQEARLRCSPMKGHSHVYWYRQLPEEGLKFMVYLQKENIIDESGMPKERFSAEFPKEGPSILRIQQVVRGDSAAYFCASSLDRNTEAFFGQGTRLTVV.

The rearrangement uses TRBV12-5 and TRBJ1-2; D may be TRBD1 (5 bases). In germline, CDR1 is LGHNT, CDR2 FRNRAP. This CDR3 region has 14 residues. The V gene lost 6 bases and the J gene lost 8 bases, with 19 bases spanning the gap. CDR3 in amino acids: CASGPGQQSQGYTF. In DNA form, the CDR3 reads TGTGCTAGTGGACCTGGACAACAAAGCCAAGGCTACACCTTC.

This rearrangement joins TRBV10-3 to TRBJ2-5; TRBD2 might be the D (6 bases). The CDR3 runs 15 residues. Germline V lookup: CDR1 ENHRY, CDR2 SYGVKD. V shed 5 bases and J shed 7 bases, with 20 bases lying between them. The CDR3 DNA sequence: TGTGCCATCAGTCCAGAGGGTCCGGGAGAAGCGACCCAGTACTTC. Protein: CAISPEGPGEATQYF.

This chain joins TRBV27 and TRBJ2-1, with 7 bases fitting TRBD2. The germline V gene has CDR1 MNHEY and CDR2 SMNVEV (reference sequence). The CDR3 is 12 amino acids. V was pared by 6 bases and J by 8 bases, with 4 bases of the junction left unmatched. The DNA of the CDR3 is TGTGCCAGCAGAATGGGGGGGTATGAGCAGTTCTTC. It encodes CASRMGGYEQFF.

The V and J genes are TRBV19 and TRBJ1-1; 8 bases fit TRBD1. V shed 4 bases and J 7 bases; nucleotides not matched to a gene: 5. This CDR3 is built from 13 residues. The germline gives CDR1 LNHDA, CDR2 SQIVND (reference sequence). CDR3 amino acids: CASSRDRSNEAFF. The DNA of the CDR3 is TGTGCCAGTAGTAGGGACAGGAGTAATGAAGCTTTCTTT.

This clone is a singleton in its sample. One end of the junction is discordant with germline, which a read error may explain. The chain employs TRBV19 and TRBJ2-1; 8 bases line up with TRBD2. Germline V CDR1 and CDR2: LNHDA, SQIVND (reference sequence). CDR3 length equals 15 residues. This CDR3 is CASRIAGSSYNEQFF. The DNA of the CDR3 is TGTGCCAGTAGGATAGCGGGGAGCTCCTACAATGAGCAGTTCTTC.

This clone has only one observation. The chain recombines TRBV4-1 with TRBJ1-4; 8 bases are shared with TRBD1. Trimming took 0 bases from V and 7 from J; bases not matched to a gene: 7. Looked up from germline, CDR1 is MGHRA and CDR2 is YSYEKL. The CDR3 contains 16 residues. CDR3 sequence reads: CASSQDGAGGVEKLFF. The DNA for the CDR3 is TGCGCCAGCAGCCAAGACGGGGCAGGGGGCGTTGAAAAACTGTTTTTT.

This clone showed up just once. As DNA, the CDR3 is TGCGCCAGCACCCACCAGGGGCCCCCGAATCAAGAGACCCAGTACTTC. It codes for CASTHQGPPNQETQYF. The chain joins TRBV5-1 to TRBJ2-5, with D maybe TRBD1 (6 bases). CDR1 is SGHRS, CDR2 YFSETQ, per germline. The CDR3 runs to 16 residues. Trimming removed 6 bases from V and 2 bases from J, with 20 bases in between.

In this sample, this clone turned up once. The chain uses TRBV10-1 and TRBJ2-1; 7 bases agree with TRBD2. J gave up 6 bases and V 2 bases, and 4 bases lay outside the gene matches. Germline values: CDR1 WNHNN, CDR2 SYGVQD (reference sequence). The CDR3 extends over 14 amino acids. CDR3 DNA: TGCGCCAGCAGTGAGCGGGAGGCCTTCAATGAGCAGTTCTTC. It specifies CASSEREAFNEQFF.

The V and J genes are TRBV7-9 and TRBJ2-1, with unresolved D. Germline CDR1 SEHNR, CDR2 FQNEAQ (reference sequence). This CDR3 comprises 17 residues. V was shortened by 0 bases and J by 1 base, with 13 bases between the two germline ends. The CDR3 protein is CASSLASGFSSYNEQFF. In DNA form, the CDR3 reads TGTGCCAGCAGCTTAGCGTCAGGATTTTCTTCCTACAATGAGCAGTTCTTC.

This clone has a single count. This chain links TRBV27 with TRBJ2-2; possible D gene TRBD1, 6 bases. There are 16 residues in the CDR3. V lost 8 bases and J 3 bases, leaving 19 bases between the germline ends. The germline V gene encodes CDR1 MNHEY and CDR2 SMNVEV (reference sequence). DNA of the CDR3: TGTGCCAGCTCCGCACAGGGAATTGCCCACACCGGGGAGCTGTTTTTT. Translating it yields CASSAQGIAHTGELFF.

J is TRBJ1-2 and V is TRBV30; TRBD1 matches at 9 bases. V was clipped by 2 bases and J by 8 bases; unmatched bases: 9. This CDR3 contains 14 residues. The germline V gene encodes CDR1 GTSNPN and CDR2 SVGIG (reference sequence). For the CDR3, the DNA is TGTGCCTGGAGTAGCCACAGGGGGCGAGGCGGCTACACCTTC. It codes for CAWSSHRGRGGYTF.

CDR3 sequence: CASSSDQGLAGGGETQYF. As DNA, the CDR3 is TGTGCCAGCAGCTCAGACCAGGGACTAGCGGGGGGCGGAGAGACCCAGTACTTC. The rearrangement links TRBV7-6 to TRBJ2-5, with TRBD2 identical over 15 bases. V shed 4 bases, J shed 4 bases, and the junction held 10 bases outside the gene matches. CDR1 SGHVS and CDR2 FNYEAQ come from the germline V gene. This CDR3 has 18 amino acids.

The V gene is TRBV29-1, the J gene TRBJ2-1, with 9 bases identical to TRBD1. Trimming took 7 bases from V and 14 from J; bases not matched to a gene: 6. Germline loops: CDR1 SQVTM, CDR2 ANQGSEA. The CDR3 runs 10 residues. Here the CDR3 reads CSARDRDEFF. CDR3 DNA sequence: TGCAGCGCCAGGGACAGGGATGAGTTCTTC.

The genes are TRBV5-4 and TRBJ1-2; 9 bases align to TRBD1. Per the germline V gene, CDR1 is SGHNT and CDR2 is YYREEE (reference sequence). The CDR3 runs 15 residues. Germline trimming cut 4 bases from V and 6 bases from J; bases unmatched to any gene: 10. The CDR3 here is CASSQTTGGAHGYTF. DNA of the CDR3: TGTGCCAGCAGCCAGACTACAGGGGGCGCCCATGGCTACACCTTC.

The rearrangement links TRBV7-8 to TRBJ2-1; TRBD2 matches at 8 bases. V trimming: 1 base; J trimming: 0 bases; junction bases outside the gene matches: 2. CDR1 and CDR2 (germline): SGHVS, FQNEAQ. This CDR3 comprises 16 residues. The DNA for the CDR3 is TGTGCCAGCAGCTTAGTAGCGGGGAACTCCTACAATGAGCAGTTCTTC. Translation: CASSLVAGNSYNEQFF.